The 16 T cell receptor beta chains reported below all come from one sample, sequenced in a study of shared clonotypes between healthy human individuals. TCRdb's table, derived via immunoSEQ multiplex PCR, lists solely in-frame clones and lacks some. Among 2 million to 3 million clones listed, 93% were seen once. Sequenced sample: naive CD4+ T cells from PBMCs. Subset indicated: CD45RA+ positively selected. The receptors derive from a man between 18 and 29 years old in good health. Some clones in this sample may be carry-over from other donors' samples.

The chain employs TRBV5-5 and TRBJ2-7, with D perhaps assigned TRBD1 or TRBD2 (5 bases each). The CDR3 extends over 16 amino acids. Trimming left V 4 bases short and J 7 bases short, with 24 bases between. Germline lookup yields CDR1 SGHKS and CDR2 YYEKEE (reference sequence). CDR3 amino acids: CASSLNWDPLGGEQYF. Written as DNA, the CDR3 is TGTGCCAGCAGCCTCAATTGGGACCCTCTTGGTGGGGAGCAGTACTTC.

The chain is built from TRBV5-6 and TRBJ2-2; D might be TRBD1 or TRBD2, each matching 5 bases. Germline assignment: CDR1 SGHDT and CDR2 YYEEEE. The CDR3 has 17 residues. Trimming shortened V by 0 bases and J by 7 bases, and 19 bases separated the two germline ends. In nucleotides, the CDR3 is TGTGCCAGCAGCTTGGCGGTCGGCCACGGGGCGTACGGGGAGCTGTTTTTT. Translating it yields CASSLAVGHGAYGELFF.

This rearrangement joins TRBV11-2 to TRBJ1-1; possible D gene TRBD1, 5 bases. CDR3 length: 14 amino acids. V was shortened by 3 bases and J by 3 bases, with 11 bases between the two germline ends. In germline, CDR1 is SGHAT, CDR2 FQNNGV. The DNA for the CDR3 is TGTGCCAGCAGCTTGGGGGGTCAGGACACTGAAGCTTTCTTT. Translated, it gives CASSLGGQDTEAFF.

The V call is TRBV2, the J call TRBJ2-7; 7 bases match TRBD1. The CDR3 loop spans 16 amino acids. Germline trimming cut 0 bases from V and 3 bases from J; bases unmatched to any gene: 8. CDR1 is SNHLY, CDR2 FYNNEI, per germline. The CDR3 protein is CASSEAHIGGGYEQYF. The DNA of the CDR3 is TGTGCCAGCAGTGAAGCGCATATAGGGGGCGGCTACGAGCAGTACTTC.

The chain joins TRBV10-3 to TRBJ2-7; 9 bases fit TRBD2. Losses at the gene ends were 0 bases for V and 4 bases for J; bases not matched to a gene: 4. CDR1 is ENHRY, CDR2 SYGVKD, per germline. The CDR3 consists of 15 residues. The CDR3 loop is CAISESLAGRYEQYF. The CDR3 DNA reads as TGTGCCATCAGTGAGTCGCTAGCGGGAAGGTACGAGCAGTACTTC.

This chain uses TRBV12-5 with TRBJ2-5, with D perhaps matching TRBD2 (7 bases). Per germline, CDR1 LGHNT and CDR2 FRNRAP. The ends were cut back, 2 bases at V and 5 bases at J, with 15 bases in the middle. This CDR3 spans 15 amino acids. The CDR3 loop reads CASGLFLGGAETQYF. The CDR3 region has the DNA TGTGCTAGTGGTTTGTTCCTGGGGGGGGCTGAGACCCAGTACTTC.

V usage is TRBV10-2 and J usage is TRBJ2-3, with no clear D. V was pared by 2 bases and J by 1 base, with 7 bases between. CDR1 WSHSY and CDR2 SAAADI come from the germline V gene. The CDR3 length is 14 residues. The CDR3 loop is CASSEGARTDTQYF. The CDR3 DNA follows: TGCGCCAGCAGTGAGGGTGCCCGCACAGATACGCAGTATTTT.

V is TRBV7-8 and J is TRBJ2-2; the D gene is possibly TRBD2 (6 bases). This CDR3 spans 15 amino acids. Germline V CDR1 and CDR2: SGHVS, FQNEAQ. V was trimmed by 0 bases and J by 6 bases, leaving 11 bases between them. CDR3 loop: CASSLARGGAGELFF. Written as DNA, the CDR3 is TGTGCCAGCAGCTTAGCGCGGGGCGGCGCCGGGGAGCTGTTTTTT.

The chain uses TRBV6-1 and TRBJ2-7, with TRBD2 matching 12 bases. CDR3 length: 15 residues. Trimming cost V 10 bases and J 2 bases; bases outside gene matches: 9. Per the germline V gene, CDR1 is MNHNS and CDR2 is SASEGT. Here the CDR3 DNA reads TGTGCCACCCGACTAGCGGGAGACGGGGCCTACGAGCAGTACTTC. It translates to CATRLAGDGAYEQYF.

V gene TRBV7-2 combines with J gene TRBJ2-7; 8 bases agree with TRBD2. CDR1 SGHTA and CDR2 FQGNSA come from the germline V gene. The CDR3 totals 13 residues. V lost 4 bases and J lost 7; bases outside the gene matches: 6. CDR3 in DNA: TGTGCCAGCAGCTCCACGGGGGGGCTGGAGCAGTACTTC. As protein: CASSSTGGLEQYF.

Concerning this clone: This sample includes further DNA sequences coding for the same CDR3. V is TRBV5-1 and J is TRBJ1-1, with 8 bases fitting TRBD1. In germline, CDR1 is SGHRS, CDR2 YFSETQ. The CDR3 loop spans 15 amino acids. Trimming at V came to 0 bases and at J to 1 base, leaving 2 bases not matched to a gene. The CDR3 region has the DNA TGCGCCAGCAGCTTGGAGGGGACAGGGAACACTGAAGCTTTCTTT. Translating gives CASSLEGTGNTEAFF.

The chain employs TRBV30 and TRBJ2-1; 11 bases match TRBD2. J lost 9 bases, V lost 1 base, and 14 bases had no gene match. CDR1 and CDR2 from the germline V gene are GTSNPN and SVGIG (reference sequence). The CDR3 sequence is 17 residues long. Written as DNA, the CDR3 is TGTGCCTGGAGTGAAACCGTGCTAGCGGGAGGTGGAATTGAGCAGTTCTTC. Its protein product is CAWSETVLAGGGIEQFF.

This rearrangement joins TRBV9 to TRBJ2-5; no clear D gene. The CDR3 has 15 amino acids. V was cut by 0 bases and J by 5 bases, with 14 bases left in between. CDR1 is SGDLS, CDR2 YYNGEE, per germline. The CDR3 region has the DNA TGTGCCAGCAGCGTAGGGGTGGGTGGTCGTGAGACCCAGTACTTC. Translating it yields CASSVGVGGRETQYF.

The V and J genes are TRBV11-2 and TRBJ2-1; maybe TRBD2 (5 bases). The CDR3 runs to 15 residues. CDR1 and CDR2 from the germline V gene are SGHAT and FQNNGV. The ends were cut back, 3 bases at V and 2 bases at J, with 11 bases in the middle. The DNA for the CDR3 is TGTGCCAGCAGCTTTATGTTCGGGGCCTACAATGAGCAGTTCTTC. This translates into CASSFMFGAYNEQFF.

V usage is TRBV5-6 and J usage is TRBJ2-7; D unclear. Germline loops: CDR1 SGHDT, CDR2 YYEEEE. V was pared by 1 base and J by 6 bases, with 11 bases between. This CDR3 spans 13 amino acids. CDR3 in amino acids: CASSLSASGEQYF. The DNA of the CDR3 is TGTGCCAGCAGCTTGTCGGCTAGTGGCGAGCAGTACTTC.

V usage is TRBV7-2 and J usage is TRBJ1-3; 7 bases map to TRBD1. The V and J ends lost 5 bases and 2 bases, in that order; junction bases with no gene match: 9. This CDR3 is 16 amino acids long. The germline gives CDR1 SGHTA, CDR2 FQGNSA. The CDR3, as DNA: TGTGCCAGCAGCCCCGCGGCGACAGGGACTGGAAACACCATATATTTT. It encodes CASSPAATGTGNTIYF. Looking up the rest from reference TRBV7-2 and TRBJ1-3 gives the full variable domain: GAGVSQSPSNKVTEKGKDVELRCDPISGHTALYWYRQSLGQGLEFLIYFQGNSAPDKSGLPSDRFSAERTGGSVSTLTIQRTQQEDSAVYLCASSPAATGTGNTIYFGEGSWLTVV.